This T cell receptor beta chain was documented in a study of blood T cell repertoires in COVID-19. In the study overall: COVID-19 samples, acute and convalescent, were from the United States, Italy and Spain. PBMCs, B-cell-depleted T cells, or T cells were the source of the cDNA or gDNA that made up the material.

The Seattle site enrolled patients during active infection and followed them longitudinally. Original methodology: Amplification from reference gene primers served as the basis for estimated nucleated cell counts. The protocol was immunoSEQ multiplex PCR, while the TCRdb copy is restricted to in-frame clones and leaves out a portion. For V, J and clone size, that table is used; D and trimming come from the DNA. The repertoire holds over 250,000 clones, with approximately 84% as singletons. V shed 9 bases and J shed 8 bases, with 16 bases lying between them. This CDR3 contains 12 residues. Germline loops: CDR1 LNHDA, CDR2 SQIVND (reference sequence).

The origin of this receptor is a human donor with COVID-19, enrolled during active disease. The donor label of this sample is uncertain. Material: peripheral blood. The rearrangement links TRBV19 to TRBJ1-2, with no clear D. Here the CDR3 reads CASHGLQAGYTF. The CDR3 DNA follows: TGTGCCAGCCATGGGTTACAAGCGGGCTACACCTTC.